This TCR beta chain was identified in a study of blood T cell repertoires in COVID-19 (dated by TCRdb to the early 2020s). Regarding the complete study: The collaborator samples originated in the United States, Italy and Spain and spanned the acute and convalescent phases of COVID-19. Where available, HLA class I and class II types were obtained from metadata supplied by the sample provider rather than from assay-based typing. Deeply sampled blood TCRbeta repertoires from subjects exposed to, actively infected with, or recovered from COVID-19 were included in the dataset. The sample metadata nearly always contained a de-identified subject ID, COVID-19 status, age in years and sex. The repertoires were released in a freely available public database meant as a resource for research on the immune response to SARS-CoV-2. The material from the prospective study consisted of cDNA or gDNA derived from T cells, B-cell-depleted T cells, or PBMCs. The samples were drawn from two sources: the first 160 participants of the ongoing ImmuneRACE study, and over 1,000 subjects contributed by 6 global collaborators. On the study overall, not on this receptor specifically: The quantity of clinical and demographic metadata differed by source and by participant and was supplied without curation.

A remark on this clone: There is no known antigen for this receptor. No much larger clone exists at a distance of one base, and base qualities are not known.

The immunoSEQ Assay, a bias-controlled multiplex PCR, was used to amplify TCRbeta CDR3 regions from genomic DNA. On the study's bioinformatics: The number of nucleated cells in each sample was estimated from the amplification of reference gene primers within the assay. Sequence reads were collapsed and filtered to measure the absolute abundance of every unique TCRbeta CDR3 rearrangement. Productive Simpson clonality was computed per sample as the square root of Simpson's diversity index over productive rearrangements. TCRdb mirrors the immuneACCESS table, restricted to in-frame sequences. Some clones are absent from its copies; in checked studies, under half trace to an unresolved V gene, and the reason for the others is unknown. V and J calls and clone size are as listed in that table; D and trimming were resolved from the DNA. The sample profile shows tens of thousands of clones; roughly 80% of them were found once. Around 4.8% of the sample comes from the top ten.

Measured from the cysteine to the phenylalanine, the CDR3 is 14 residues long. The DNA shown is the 42-base CDR3, in frame from base 1. CDR1 LGHNA and CDR2 YNFKEQ are derived from the germline V gene. The junction shows trimming of 0 bases on V and 6 bases on J, plus 9 bases between the germline ends. Collaborating institutions collected whole blood in K2EDTA tubes following their own protocols. For TCRbeta analysis, collaborators shipped samples as frozen whole blood, isolated PBMCs, or DNA extracted from either of those sample types. The clonotype comes from a woman in her 70s with acute or convalescent COVID-19. The sequence joins TRBV4-2 to TRBJ1-5, with TRBD1 perhaps the D gene, on 5 matching bases. The sample comprised peripheral blood. For the CDR3, the sequence is CASSQDRAGQPQHF. At the DNA level, the sequence is TGTGCCAGCAGCCAAGACAGGGCCGGTCAGCCCCAGCATTTT.